The source of this T cell receptor beta chain is a study of T cells in Graves' hyperthyroidism and ophthalmopathy. Researchers took RNA transcripts and amplified the TCR beta CDR3 regions from them. The HTBI primer set was used in a first-round RT-PCR of the TCR CDR3. TCRdb independently ran MiXCR on the multiplex PCR reads; one entry per CDR3 protein. The sample yields 600,000 or so distinct CDR3 sequences, 14% seen once. The V gene's germline CDR1 is MNHEY and CDR2 SMNVEV (reference sequence). V gave up 2 bases and J gave up 1 base, with 10 bases separating them. This CDR3 is built from 15 residues. This clonotype was counted ten times or more.

The J gene is TRBJ2-3, the V gene TRBV27; D call uncertain. The clonotype was recovered from a woman under 30 with Graves' ophthalmopathy. Sequenced input: blood. CDR3 sequence reads: CASSLVAERTDTQYF. The CDR3 DNA sequence: TGTGCCAGCAGTTTAGTAGCAGAACGCACAGATACGCAGTATTTT.